This section outlines one T cell receptor (beta chain) sequence together with its context. The data derive from a study of T cells in Graves' hyperthyroidism and ophthalmopathy. The CDR3 contains 14 residues. Germline V gene data show CDR1 as MNHNY and CDR2 as SVGAGI (reference sequence). The J segment lost 6 bases and the V segment lost 6 bases, leaving 7 bases of the junction unmatched. Amplified regions were TCR beta CDR3 sequences from RNA transcripts. First-round RT-PCR with HTBI primers amplified the TCR CDR3 region. Each CDR3 protein is one row after TCRdb ran MiXCR on the multiplex PCR reads. The sample consists of 800,000 or so distinct CDR3 sequences, 38% of them appearing once.

The receptor was isolated from a man between 18 and 35 years old with Graves' hyperthyroidism. Sequenced input: blood. V is TRBV6-6 and J is TRBJ1-5; TRBD1 matches at 8 bases. Here the CDR3 DNA reads TGTGCCAGCAGCGGGACAGGAAGGGCTCAGCCCCAGCATTTT. The encoded protein is CASSGTGRAQPQHF.